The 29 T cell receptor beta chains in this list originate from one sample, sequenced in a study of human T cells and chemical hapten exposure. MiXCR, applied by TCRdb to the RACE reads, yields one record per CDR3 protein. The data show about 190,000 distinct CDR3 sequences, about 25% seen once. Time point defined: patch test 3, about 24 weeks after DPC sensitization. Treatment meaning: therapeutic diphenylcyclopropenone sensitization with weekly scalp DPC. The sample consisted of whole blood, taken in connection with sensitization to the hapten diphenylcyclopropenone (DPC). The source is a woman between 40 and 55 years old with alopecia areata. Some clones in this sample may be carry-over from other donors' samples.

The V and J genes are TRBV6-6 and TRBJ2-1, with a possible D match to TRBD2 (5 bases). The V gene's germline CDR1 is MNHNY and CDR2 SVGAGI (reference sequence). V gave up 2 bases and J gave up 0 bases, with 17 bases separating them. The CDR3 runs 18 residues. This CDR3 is CASSYDRRNSSSYNEQFF. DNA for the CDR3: TGTGCCAGCAGTTACGATCGGAGGAACTCGAGCTCCTACAATGAGCAGTTCTTC.

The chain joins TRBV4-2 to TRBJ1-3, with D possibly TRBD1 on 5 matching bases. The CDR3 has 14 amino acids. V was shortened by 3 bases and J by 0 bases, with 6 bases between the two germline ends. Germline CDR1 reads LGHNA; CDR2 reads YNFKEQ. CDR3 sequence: CASSQGTSGNTIYF. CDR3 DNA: TGTGCCAGCAGCCAGGGGACCTCTGGAAACACCATATATTTT.

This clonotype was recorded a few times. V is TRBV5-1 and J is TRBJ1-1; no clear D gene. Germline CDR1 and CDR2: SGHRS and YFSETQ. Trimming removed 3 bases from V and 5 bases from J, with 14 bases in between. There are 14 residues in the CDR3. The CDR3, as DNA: TGCGCCAGCAGCTCCGGTAGACTTTATACTGAAGCTTTCTTT. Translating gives CASSSGRLYTEAFF.

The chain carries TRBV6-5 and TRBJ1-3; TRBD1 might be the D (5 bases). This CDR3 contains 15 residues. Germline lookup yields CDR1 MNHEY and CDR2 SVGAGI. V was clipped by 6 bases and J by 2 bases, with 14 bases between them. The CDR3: CASRTGTSPGNTIYF. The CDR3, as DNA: TGTGCCAGCAGAACCGGGACCTCCCCTGGAAACACCATATATTTT.

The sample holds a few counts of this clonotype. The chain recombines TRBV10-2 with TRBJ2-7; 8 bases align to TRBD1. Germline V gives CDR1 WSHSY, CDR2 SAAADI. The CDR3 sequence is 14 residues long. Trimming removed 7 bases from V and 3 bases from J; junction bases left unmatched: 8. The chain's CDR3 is CASTLDRAGYEQYF. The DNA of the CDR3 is TGCGCCAGCACCCTGGACAGGGCGGGCTACGAGCAGTACTTC.

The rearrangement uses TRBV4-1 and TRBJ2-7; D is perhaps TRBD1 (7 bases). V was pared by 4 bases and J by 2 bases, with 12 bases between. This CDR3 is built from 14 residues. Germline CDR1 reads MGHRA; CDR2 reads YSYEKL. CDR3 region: CASSRQGEAYEQYF. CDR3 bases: TGCGCCAGCAGCCGCCAGGGGGAGGCCTACGAGCAGTACTTC.

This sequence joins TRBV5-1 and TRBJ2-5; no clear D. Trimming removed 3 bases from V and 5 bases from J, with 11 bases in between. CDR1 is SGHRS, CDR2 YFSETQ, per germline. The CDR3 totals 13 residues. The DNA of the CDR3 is TGCGCCAGCAGCTCTGGGCTTTTGGAGACCCAGTACTTC. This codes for CASSSGLLETQYF.

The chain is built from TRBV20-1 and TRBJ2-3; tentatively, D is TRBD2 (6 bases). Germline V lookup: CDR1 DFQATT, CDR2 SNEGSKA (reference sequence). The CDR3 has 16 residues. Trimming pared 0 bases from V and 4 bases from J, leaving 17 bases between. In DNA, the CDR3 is TGCAGTGCTAGAGAACCACGGGAGCCTCCCCCAGATACGCAGTATTTT. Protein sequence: CSAREPREPPPDTQYF.

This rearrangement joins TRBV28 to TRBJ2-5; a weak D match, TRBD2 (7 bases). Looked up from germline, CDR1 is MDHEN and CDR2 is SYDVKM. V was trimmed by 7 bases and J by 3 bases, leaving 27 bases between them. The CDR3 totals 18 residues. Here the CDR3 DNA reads TGTGCCAGCAAAGAGAGGGGAGAAGGGAGGGGGGCAGAAGAGACCCAGTACTTC. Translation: CASKERGEGRGAEETQYF.

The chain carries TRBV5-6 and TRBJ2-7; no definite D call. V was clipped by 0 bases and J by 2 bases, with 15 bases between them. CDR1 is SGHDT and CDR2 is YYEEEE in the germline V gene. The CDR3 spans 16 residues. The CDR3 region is CASSLAGRRNTYEQYF. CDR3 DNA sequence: TGTGCCAGCAGCTTGGCCGGTCGCAGGAACACCTACGAGCAGTACTTC.

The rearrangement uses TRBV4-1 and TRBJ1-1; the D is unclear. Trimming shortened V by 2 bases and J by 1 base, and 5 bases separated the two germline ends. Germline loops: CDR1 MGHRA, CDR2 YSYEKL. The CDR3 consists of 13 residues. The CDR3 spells CASSQHPNTEAFF. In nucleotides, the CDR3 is TGCGCCAGCAGCCAACACCCGAACACTGAAGCTTTCTTT.

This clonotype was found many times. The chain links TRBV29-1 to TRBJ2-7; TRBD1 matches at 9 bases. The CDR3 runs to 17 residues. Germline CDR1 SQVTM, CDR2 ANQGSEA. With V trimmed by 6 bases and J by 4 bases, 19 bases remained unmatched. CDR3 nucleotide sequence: TGCAGCGTCGCTGTGGGTTTGTTGGGGACAGGGAAATACGAGCAGTACTTC. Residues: CSVAVGLLGTGKYEQYF.

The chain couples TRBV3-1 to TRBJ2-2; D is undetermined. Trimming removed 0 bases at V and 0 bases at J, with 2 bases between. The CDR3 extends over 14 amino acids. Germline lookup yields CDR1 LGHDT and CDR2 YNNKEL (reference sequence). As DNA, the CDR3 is TGTGCCAGCAGCCAAGATCCGAACACCGGGGAGCTGTTTTTT. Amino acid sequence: CASSQDPNTGELFF.

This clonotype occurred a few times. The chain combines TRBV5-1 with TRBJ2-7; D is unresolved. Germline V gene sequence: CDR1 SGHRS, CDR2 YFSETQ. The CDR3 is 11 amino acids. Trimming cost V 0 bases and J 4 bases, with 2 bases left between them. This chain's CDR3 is CASSLEYEQYF. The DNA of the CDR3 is TGCGCCAGCAGCTTGGAGTACGAGCAGTACTTC.

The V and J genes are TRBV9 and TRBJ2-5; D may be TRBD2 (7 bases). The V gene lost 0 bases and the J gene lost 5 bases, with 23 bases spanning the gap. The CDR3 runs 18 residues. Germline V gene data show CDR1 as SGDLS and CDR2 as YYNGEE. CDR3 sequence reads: CASSVGAGGGQVQETQYF. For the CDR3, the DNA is TGTGCCAGCAGCGTAGGGGCTGGGGGGGGCCAGGTTCAGGAGACCCAGTACTTC. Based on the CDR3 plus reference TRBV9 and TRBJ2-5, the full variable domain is DSGVTQTPKHLITATGQRVTLRCSPRSGDLSVYWYQQSLDQGLQFLIQYYNGEERAKGNILERFSAQQFPDLHSELNLSSLELGDSALYFCASSVGAGGGQVQETQYFGPGTRLLVL.

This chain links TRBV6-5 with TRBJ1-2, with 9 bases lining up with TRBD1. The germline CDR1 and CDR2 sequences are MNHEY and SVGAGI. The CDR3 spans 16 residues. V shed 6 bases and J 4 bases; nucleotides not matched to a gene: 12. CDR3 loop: CASSSTGTGNFYGYTF. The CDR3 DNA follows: TGTGCCAGCAGCTCTACCGGGACAGGGAATTTCTATGGCTACACCTTC.

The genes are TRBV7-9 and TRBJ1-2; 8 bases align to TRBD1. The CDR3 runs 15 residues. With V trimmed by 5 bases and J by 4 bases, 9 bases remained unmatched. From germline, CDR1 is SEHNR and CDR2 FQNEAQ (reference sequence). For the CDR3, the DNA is TGTGCCAGCAGCATGGGACAGGCCTTGATCTATGGCTACACCTTC. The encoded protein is CASSMGQALIYGYTF.

DNA for the CDR3: TGCAGCGTTGATTTTCCCCTAGCGGGAGGGCCCTCGGATGAGCAGTTCTTC. Its translation: CSVDFPLAGGPSDEQFF. The rearrangement links TRBV29-1 to TRBJ2-1; 12 positions agree with TRBD2. The V segment lost 3 bases and the J segment 8 bases; nucleotides outside the gene matches: 14. The CDR3 runs 17 residues. Germline CDR1 reads SQVTM; CDR2 reads ANQGSEA.

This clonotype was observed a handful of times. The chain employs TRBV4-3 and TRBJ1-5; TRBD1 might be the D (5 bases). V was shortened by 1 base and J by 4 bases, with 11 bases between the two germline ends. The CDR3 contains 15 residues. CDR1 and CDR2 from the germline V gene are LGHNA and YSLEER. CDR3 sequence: CASSQVRQWNQPQHF. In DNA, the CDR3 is TGCGCCAGCAGCCAAGTGAGACAGTGGAATCAGCCCCAGCATTTT.

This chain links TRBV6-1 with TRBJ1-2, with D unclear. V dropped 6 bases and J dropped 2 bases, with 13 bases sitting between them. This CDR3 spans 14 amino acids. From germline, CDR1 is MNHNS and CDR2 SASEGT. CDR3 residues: CASRALTQNYGYTF. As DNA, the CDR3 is TGTGCCAGCAGGGCCTTAACCCAAAACTATGGCTACACCTTC.

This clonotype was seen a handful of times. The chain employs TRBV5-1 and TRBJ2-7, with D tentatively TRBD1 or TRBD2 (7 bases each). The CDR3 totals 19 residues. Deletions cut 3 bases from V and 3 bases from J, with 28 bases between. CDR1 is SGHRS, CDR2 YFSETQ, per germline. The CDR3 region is CASSSNLPGGGSSYYEQYF. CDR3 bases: TGCGCCAGCAGCTCGAACCTTCCAGGGGGGGGGTCCTCCTACTACGAGCAGTACTTC.

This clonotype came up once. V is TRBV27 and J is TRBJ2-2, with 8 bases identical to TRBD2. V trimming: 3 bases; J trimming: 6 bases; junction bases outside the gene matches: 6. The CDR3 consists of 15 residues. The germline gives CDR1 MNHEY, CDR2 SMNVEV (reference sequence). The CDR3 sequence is CASSFGRGGAGELFF. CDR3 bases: TGTGCCAGCAGTTTCGGGAGGGGCGGCGCCGGGGAGCTGTTTTTT.

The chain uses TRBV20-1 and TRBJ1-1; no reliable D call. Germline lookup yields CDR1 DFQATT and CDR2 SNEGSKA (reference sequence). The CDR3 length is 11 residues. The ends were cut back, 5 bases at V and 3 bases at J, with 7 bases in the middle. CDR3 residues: CSARKDTEAFF. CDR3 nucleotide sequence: TGCAGTGCTCGTAAGGACACTGAAGCTTTCTTT.

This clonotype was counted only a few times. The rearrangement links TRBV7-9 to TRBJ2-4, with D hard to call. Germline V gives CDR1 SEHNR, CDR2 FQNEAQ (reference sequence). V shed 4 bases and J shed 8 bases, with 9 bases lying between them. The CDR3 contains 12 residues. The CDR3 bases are TGTGCCAGCAGCTCCCTTCAGTACATTCAGTACTTC. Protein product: CASSSLQYIQYF.

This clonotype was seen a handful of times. This CDR3 is CASSYAWDPNSPLHF. Here the CDR3 DNA reads TGTGCCAGCAGTTACGCCTGGGACCCTAATTCACCCCTCCACTTT. The chain employs TRBV6-5 and TRBJ1-6; maybe TRBD1 (5 bases). The CDR3 has 15 residues. V was pared by 2 bases and J by 6 bases, with 11 bases between. The germline V gene encodes CDR1 MNHEY and CDR2 SVGAGI.

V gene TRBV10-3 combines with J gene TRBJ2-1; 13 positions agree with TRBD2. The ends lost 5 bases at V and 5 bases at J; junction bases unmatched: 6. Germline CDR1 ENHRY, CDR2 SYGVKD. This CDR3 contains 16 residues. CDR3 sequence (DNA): TGTGCCATCAGTACCAGACTAGCGGGAGGCGACAATGAGCAGTTCTTC. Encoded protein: CAISTRLAGGDNEQFF.

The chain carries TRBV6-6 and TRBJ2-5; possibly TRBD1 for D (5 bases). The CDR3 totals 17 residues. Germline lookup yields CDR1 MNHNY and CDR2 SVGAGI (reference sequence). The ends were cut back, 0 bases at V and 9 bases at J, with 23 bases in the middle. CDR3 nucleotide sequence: TGTGCCAGCAGTTACTCAATAATAAGGCCGCAGGGCGATGCCCAGTACTTC. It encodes CASSYSIIRPQGDAQYF.

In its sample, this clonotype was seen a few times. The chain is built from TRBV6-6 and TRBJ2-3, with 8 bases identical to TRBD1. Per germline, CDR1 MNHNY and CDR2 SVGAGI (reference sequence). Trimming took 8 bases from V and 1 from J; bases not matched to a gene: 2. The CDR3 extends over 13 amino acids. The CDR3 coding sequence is TGTGCCAGCCAACAGGGGGGCACAGATACGCAGTATTTT. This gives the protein CASQQGGTDTQYF.

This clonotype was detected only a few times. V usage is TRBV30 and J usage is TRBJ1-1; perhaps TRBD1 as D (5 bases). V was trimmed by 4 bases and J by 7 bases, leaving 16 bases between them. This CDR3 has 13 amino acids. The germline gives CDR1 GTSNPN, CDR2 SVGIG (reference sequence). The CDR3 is CAWISRGVGEAFF. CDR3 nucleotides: TGTGCCTGGATTTCACGGGGGGTGGGTGAAGCTTTCTTT.